The 10 T cell receptor beta chains below all came from one sample that was sequenced in a study of blood T cell repertoires in COVID-19 (dated by TCRdb to 2020 to 2021). The library was built by means of the immunoSEQ multiplex PCR assay. Held by TCRdb, this immuneACCESS table contains in-frame sequences only and omits some clones. Under half of the omission traces to an unresolved V gene where checked; the cause of the rest is unknown. This sample gives approximately 150,000 clones in total; around 80% of them show up just once. The ten largest clones take up roughly 5% of the sample. Sequencing input: PBMCs or T cells enriched from blood (not recorded which). Every receptor here comes from a man in his 70s who had been exposed to COVID-19.

The J gene is TRBJ1-3, the V gene TRBV13; 10 bases match TRBD1. The CDR3 consists of 17 residues. CDR1 is PRHDT and CDR2 is FYEKMQ in the germline V gene (reference sequence). Trimming at V came to 4 bases and at J to 7 bases, leaving 13 bases not matched to a gene. The CDR3 nucleotides are TGTGCCAGCAGCTCCCGGGACAGGGGATCGGGGAGGAACACCATATATTTT. This codes for CASSSRDRGSGRNTIYF.

This chain links TRBV9 with TRBJ2-7; D might be TRBD2 (6 bases). The germline gives CDR1 SGDLS, CDR2 YYNGEE. The CDR3 is 15 residues long. Trimming stripped 2 bases from V and 5 bases from J, with 17 bases between. The CDR3: CASSVSPQGGNEQYF. DNA for the CDR3: TGTGCCAGCAGCGTTAGCCCCCAGGGAGGCAACGAGCAGTACTTC.

The chain uses TRBV28 and TRBJ1-2, with TRBD1 matching over 9 bases. CDR1 is MDHEN and CDR2 is SYDVKM in the germline V gene. Unmatched junction bases numbered 12, after V lost 8 bases and J lost 8 bases. The CDR3 spans 14 residues. Here the CDR3 DNA reads TGTGCCAGCGCCATACCACAGGGGGCCTGGGGCTACACCTTC. It codes for CASAIPQGAWGYTF.

The chain joins TRBV20-1 to TRBJ2-7, with TRBD1 matching over 9 bases. The length of the CDR3 is 15 residues. The germline V gene has CDR1 DFQATT and CDR2 SNEGSKA (reference sequence). The J segment lost 0 bases and the V segment lost 3 bases, leaving 6 bases of the junction unmatched. CDR3 coding DNA: TGCAGTGCTAGTGATGGACAGGGGAGCTCCTACGAGCAGTACTTC. This gives the protein CSASDGQGSSYEQYF.

CDR3 sequence (DNA): TGCGCCAGCCGAGGCGGCAGGGCCCAAGAGACCCAGTACTTC. This translates into CASRGGRAQETQYF. The chain couples TRBV10-1 to TRBJ2-5; tentatively, D is TRBD1 (5 bases). The CDR3 has 14 amino acids. Trimming cost V 8 bases and J 1 base, with 14 bases left between them. Germline V gene data show CDR1 as WNHNN and CDR2 as SYGVQD (reference sequence).

The chain is built from TRBV6-5 and TRBJ2-1, with TRBD2 matching 12 bases. Germline CDR1 reads MNHEY; CDR2 reads SVGAGI. CDR3 length: 15 residues. J was trimmed by 7 bases and V by 6 bases; bases with no gene match: 7. The CDR3 DNA is TGTGCCAGCAGCATGGGACTAGCGGGTAAAAATGAGCAGTTCTTC. Protein sequence: CASSMGLAGKNEQFF.

The chain recombines TRBV4-2 with TRBJ1-2; 11 bases agree with TRBD1. After removal of 4 bases from V and 8 bases from J, the junction contained 9 bases not matched to a gene. The CDR3 spans 15 residues. CDR1 LGHNA and CDR2 YNFKEQ come from the germline V gene. CDR3 sequence: CASSRDRGGRGGYTF. CDR3 bases: TGTGCCAGCAGCCGGGACAGGGGGGGTAGAGGGGGCTACACCTTC.

This chain links TRBV19 with TRBJ1-5; TRBD1 agrees at 9 bases. Germline assignment: CDR1 LNHDA and CDR2 SQIVND (reference sequence). V lost 9 bases and J lost 2; bases outside the gene matches: 5. The CDR3 is 14 residues long. The CDR3 DNA reads as TGTGCCAGCACAGGGGGCTTGGGCAATCAGCCCCAGCATTTT. Protein product: CASTGGLGNQPQHF.

This clone was observed once. V gene TRBV6-6 combines with J gene TRBJ1-2; 10 nucleotides agree with TRBD1. With V trimmed by 5 bases and J by 0 bases, 9 bases remained unmatched. Germline V gives CDR1 MNHNY, CDR2 SVGAGI (reference sequence). This CDR3 has 17 residues. The CDR3 loop is CASSLGQGRIANYGYTF. CDR3 in DNA: TGTGCCAGCAGTCTGGGACAGGGGAGGATAGCTAACTATGGCTACACCTTC.

CDR3 residues: CASRDPGKGYTF. In DNA form, the CDR3 reads TGTGCCAGTAGGGACCCAGGGAAAGGCTACACCTTC. The V call is TRBV19, the J call TRBJ1-2, with TRBD1 as a possible D gene (5 bases). The V gene's germline CDR1 is LNHDA and CDR2 SQIVND (reference sequence). V was trimmed by 6 bases and J by 8 bases, leaving 13 bases between them. This CDR3 has 12 amino acids.